The present TCR beta chain was sequenced within a study of shared clonotypes between healthy human individuals. Trimming shortened V by 0 bases and J by 7 bases, and 16 bases separated the two germline ends. Germline CDR1 is SGHAT and CDR2 is FQNNGV. CDR3 length: 15 amino acids. Genomic DNA (from each subset) was split evenly across several immunoSEQ plates. TCRdb's table, derived via immunoSEQ multiplex PCR, lists solely in-frame clones and lacks some. In the table there are approximately 1,500,000 clones, around 95% of which are singletons. The sequence derives from a man aged 30 to 39 in good health. The sequenced sample was naive CD4+ T cells sorted from blood. Subset defined: CD45RA+ positively selected. The chain combines TRBV11-2 with TRBJ2-7; weak D call: TRBD2 (6 bases). The CDR3 loop reads CASSLEVGRTGEQYF. The CDR3 coding sequence is TGTGCCAGCAGCTTAGAAGTAGGGAGGACCGGGGAGCAGTACTTC.